The 7 T cell receptor beta chains given below trace back to one sample, sequenced in a study of blood T cell repertoires in COVID-19. Sequencing was performed with immunoSEQ multiplex PCR; in TCRdb, only in-frame clones are kept and a portion is missing. The sample includes fewer than 250,000 clones, about 85% of them seen just once. Sequenced sample: peripheral blood. The receptors originated from a man aged 40-49 years with acute or convalescent COVID-19.

This rearrangement joins TRBV18 to TRBJ1-6; D perhaps matches TRBD1 (5 bases). This CDR3 contains 14 residues. V lost 2 bases to trimming and J lost 10 bases, with 12 bases between them. In germline, CDR1 is KGHSH, CDR2 LQKENI. The CDR3 nucleotides read TGTGCCAGCTCACCAGGAGGGGCCGGATCACCCCTCCACTTT. Translating it yields CASSPGGAGSPLHF.

The chain recombines TRBV9 with TRBJ2-2; TRBD2 agrees at 9 bases. V trimming: 0 bases; J trimming: 2 bases; junction bases outside the gene matches: 8. CDR3 length equals 18 residues. Germline lookup yields CDR1 SGDLS and CDR2 YYNGEE. The CDR3 protein is CASSVGSSGGANTGELFF. As DNA, the CDR3 is TGTGCCAGCAGCGTAGGAAGTAGCGGGGGCGCTAACACCGGGGAGCTGTTTTTT.

The chain has TRBV29-1 and TRBJ1-1; D perhaps matches TRBD1 (5 bases). Deletions cut 4 bases from V and 5 bases from J, with 14 bases between. Germline V gene sequence: CDR1 SQVTM, CDR2 ANQGSEA. The CDR3 has 13 residues. In nucleotides, the CDR3 is TGCAGCGTTGTGGCGGGGCGGGGGACTGAAGCTTTCTTT. Its translation: CSVVAGRGTEAFF.

CDR3 sequence: CASSESRSIYGYTF. CDR3 sequence (DNA): TGCGCCAGCAGTGAGTCGAGGAGTATCTATGGCTACACCTTC. The genes are TRBV10-2 and TRBJ1-2; no clear D gene. V was trimmed by 0 bases and J by 4 bases, leaving 9 bases between them. CDR3 size: 14 residues. Germline values: CDR1 WSHSY, CDR2 SAAADI.

This chain uses TRBV28 with TRBJ1-1, with D perhaps TRBD1 (6 bases). Germline V CDR1 and CDR2: MDHEN, SYDVKM. The ends were cut back, 6 bases at V and 0 bases at J, with 17 bases in the middle. This CDR3 has 16 amino acids. The CDR3 region is CASRRDTFLMNTEAFF. The CDR3 DNA is TGTGCCAGCAGACGGGACACCTTCCTGATGAACACTGAAGCTTTCTTT.

The chain links TRBV7-3 to TRBJ2-1, with 8 nucleotides matching TRBD2. Per the germline V gene, CDR1 is SGHTA and CDR2 is FQGTGA. The CDR3 has 15 amino acids. With 5 bases clipped from V and 0 bases from J, the junction kept 3 bases outside the gene matches. The DNA of the CDR3 is TGTGCCAGCAGCCTTAGCGGGGCCTCCTACAATGAGCAGTTCTTC. Residues: CASSLSGASYNEQFF.

The gene calls are TRBV3-1 (or the pseudogene TRBV3-2) and TRBJ2-7, with TRBD1 matching 10 bases. V trimming: 4 bases; J trimming: 6 bases; junction bases outside the gene matches: 12. CDR3 size: 16 residues. Per germline, CDR1 LGHDT and CDR2 YNNKEL (reference sequence). In DNA form, the CDR3 reads TGTGCCAGCAGCCCCTGGACGGGACAGGGGAGGGTCGAGCAGTACTTC. This translates into CASSPWTGQGRVEQYF.